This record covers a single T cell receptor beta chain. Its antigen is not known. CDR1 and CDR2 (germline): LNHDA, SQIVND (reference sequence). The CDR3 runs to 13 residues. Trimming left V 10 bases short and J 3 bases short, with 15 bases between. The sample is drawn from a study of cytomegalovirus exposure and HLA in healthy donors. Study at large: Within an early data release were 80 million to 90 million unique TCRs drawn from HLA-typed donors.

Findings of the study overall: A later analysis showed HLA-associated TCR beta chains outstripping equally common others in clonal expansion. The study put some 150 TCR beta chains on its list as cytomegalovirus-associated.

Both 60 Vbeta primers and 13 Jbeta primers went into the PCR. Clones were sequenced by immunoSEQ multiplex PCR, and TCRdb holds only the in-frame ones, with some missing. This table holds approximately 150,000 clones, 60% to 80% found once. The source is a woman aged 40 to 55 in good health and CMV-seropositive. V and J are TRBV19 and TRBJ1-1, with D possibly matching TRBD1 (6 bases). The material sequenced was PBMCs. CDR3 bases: TGTGCCACCTATAACAGGGCATACACTGAAGCTTTCTTT. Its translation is CATYNRAYTEAFF.